Listed below are T cell receptor beta chains from one sample, sequenced in a study of a mutant IDH1 vaccine in newly diagnosed glioma. Here immunoSEQ multiplex PCR was the method, and the copy in TCRdb shows in-frame clones only, minus some. This sample carries about 54,000 clones, about 82% of them seen once, and the ten largest clones take roughly a fifth. Sequenced material: PBMCs, taken from a glioma patient treated with radiotherapy, temozolomide or both. These receptors came from a man between 18 and 35 years old with glioma. Both conserved end residues are part of each CDR3. The D gene is left open where the match is weak. Clone size is stated in some rows and not others, as once, few, many or a class when expanded.

v_call: TRBV7-9; d_call: -; clone_size: -; j_call: TRBJ2-7; cdr3_nt: TGTGCCAGCAGCTCTTTTTCTTACGAGCAGTACTTC; cdr3_aa: CASSSFSYEQYF
v_call: TRBV15; d_call: -; clone_size: -; j_call: TRBJ1-5; cdr3_nt: TGTGCCACCAGCAGAGATGGCAGGGTTTATCAGCCCCAGCATTTT; cdr3_aa: CATSRDGRVYQPQHF
v_call: TRBV5-1; d_call: TRBD1; clone_size: -; j_call: TRBJ2-2; cdr3_nt: TGCGCCAGCAGCTCGGCGTCTGTAGGACAGGGGATCACCGGGGAGCTGTTTTTT; cdr3_aa: CASSSASVGQGITGELFF
v_call: TRBV2; d_call: -; clone_size: -; j_call: TRBJ1-5; cdr3_nt: TGTGCCAGCAGTCTACAGGCGAATCAGCCCCAGCATTTT; cdr3_aa: CASSLQANQPQHF
v_call: TRBV7-3; d_call: TRBD2; clone_size: -; j_call: TRBJ2-1; cdr3_nt: TGTGCCAGCAGCTCTGGGACTAGCGGAGTGAGATACAATGAGCAGTTCTTC; cdr3_aa: CASSSGTSGVRYNEQFF
v_call: TRBV25-1; d_call: -; clone_size: -; j_call: TRBJ1-5; cdr3_nt: TGTGCCAGCAGTGTGATGTGGTTGAGCAATCAGCCCCAGCATTTT; cdr3_aa: CASSVMWLSNQPQHF
v_call: TRBV10-2; d_call: -; clone_size: -; j_call: TRBJ1-1; cdr3_nt: TGCGCCAGCACCATGACCCTAATGAACACTGAAGCTTTCTTT; cdr3_aa: CASTMTLMNTEAFF
v_call: TRBV5-1; d_call: TRBD1; clone_size: -; j_call: TRBJ2-7; cdr3_nt: TGCGCCAGCAGCTTGACAGGGGCCTACGAGCAGTACTTC; cdr3_aa: CASSLTGAYEQYF
v_call: TRBV4-3; d_call: -; clone_size: -; j_call: TRBJ1-6; cdr3_nt: TGCGCCAGCAGCCGACAAGGGTTAAATAATTCACCCCTCCACTTT; cdr3_aa: CASSRQGLNNSPLHF
v_call: TRBV6-1; d_call: -; clone_size: -; j_call: TRBJ2-3; cdr3_nt: TGTGCCAGCAGTGAAGAGCGGCAGGGAGTAGATACGCAGTATTTT; cdr3_aa: CASSEERQGVDTQYF
v_call: TRBV11-2; d_call: -; clone_size: once; j_call: TRBJ2-5; cdr3_nt: TGTGCCAGCAGCCCCGTCCCTCGACGCCAGAAAGAGACCCAGTACTTC; cdr3_aa: CASSPVPRRQKETQYF
v_call: TRBV15; d_call: -; clone_size: -; j_call: TRBJ1-3; cdr3_nt: TGTGCCACCAGCAGAGACCCCGGGGTATCTGGAAACACCATATATTTT; cdr3_aa: CATSRDPGVSGNTIYF
v_call: TRBV15; d_call: TRBD2; clone_size: -; j_call: TRBJ2-3; cdr3_nt: TGTGCCACCAGCAGAGATCTAGCGGGGGGGTCCACAGATACGCAGTATTTT; cdr3_aa: CATSRDLAGGSTDTQYF
v_call: TRBV9; d_call: TRBD2; clone_size: -; j_call: TRBJ2-3; cdr3_nt: TGTGCCAGCAGCCCGACCTTCCTACTAGCGGGGGAGCAGGATACGCAGTATTTT; cdr3_aa: CASSPTFLLAGEQDTQYF
v_call: TRBV5-1; d_call: -; clone_size: -; j_call: TRBJ2-6; cdr3_nt: TGCGCCAGCGCCCTTGGGGGGGCCAACGTCCTGACTTTC; cdr3_aa: CASALGGANVLTF
v_call: TRBV5-1; d_call: -; clone_size: once; j_call: TRBJ2-7; cdr3_nt: TGCGCCAGCAGCTTAGGCAGGGACTACGAGCAGTACTTC; cdr3_aa: CASSLGRDYEQYF
v_call: TRBV4-2; d_call: TRBD2; clone_size: -; j_call: TRBJ2-2; cdr3_nt: TGTGCCAGCAGCCAAGCCGGGACTAGCTCGACCGGGGAGCTGTTTTTT; cdr3_aa: CASSQAGTSSTGELFF
v_call: TRBV19; d_call: -; clone_size: -; j_call: TRBJ1-1; cdr3_nt: TGTGCCAGTAGTATCAATAGTCGGGCTAAAACTTTCTTT; cdr3_aa: CASSINSRAKTFF
v_call: TRBV2; d_call: -; clone_size: -; j_call: TRBJ2-6; cdr3_nt: TGTGCCCTACAAGATCGGGGATCTGGGGCCAACGTCCTGACTTTC; cdr3_aa: CALQDRGSGANVLTF
v_call: TRBV4-3; d_call: TRBD1; clone_size: -; j_call: TRBJ1-2; cdr3_nt: TGCGCCAGCAGCCAAACCATGGACAGGGGATACTATGGCTACACCTTC; cdr3_aa: CASSQTMDRGYYGYTF
v_call: TRBV27; d_call: TRBD2; clone_size: -; j_call: TRBJ2-7; cdr3_nt: TGTGCCAGCAGTTGGGGGGGACCCGATTACGAGCAGTACTTC; cdr3_aa: CASSWGGPDYEQYF
v_call: TRBV12-5; d_call: TRBD1; clone_size: -; j_call: TRBJ1-1; cdr3_nt: TGTGCTAGTGGTTGGGGGGACAGTGAAGCTTTCTTT; cdr3_aa: CASGWGDSEAFF
v_call: TRBV27; d_call: -; clone_size: few; j_call: TRBJ1-2; cdr3_nt: TGTGCCAGCAGACCAGGTACAGCTTCTAACTATGGCTACACCTTC; cdr3_aa: CASRPGTASNYGYTF
v_call: TRBV15; d_call: -; clone_size: -; j_call: TRBJ1-2; cdr3_nt: TGTGCCACCACCCCGCTCGGGGGTCGGTATGGCTACACCTTC; cdr3_aa: CATTPLGGRYGYTF
v_call: TRBV7-6; d_call: TRBD1; clone_size: -; j_call: TRBJ1-1; cdr3_nt: TGTGCCAGCAGCTTATGGCCGGGACAGGGTCCTCAGGACACTGAAGCTTTCTTT; cdr3_aa: CASSLWPGQGPQDTEAFF
v_call: TRBV5-6; d_call: -; clone_size: few; j_call: TRBJ1-5; cdr3_nt: TGTGCCAGCAGCTTAAGATCAGGGGGCAATCAGCCCCAGCATTTT; cdr3_aa: CASSLRSGGNQPQHF
v_call: TRBV4-3; d_call: -; clone_size: -; j_call: TRBJ1-5; cdr3_nt: TGCGCCAGCAGCCAAGATATCTCAAACAATCAGCCCCAGCATTTT; cdr3_aa: CASSQDISNNQPQHF
v_call: TRBV30; d_call: -; clone_size: -; j_call: TRBJ2-7; cdr3_nt: TGTGCCTGGGGGCGTGACGCCTACGAGCAGTACTTC; cdr3_aa: CAWGRDAYEQYF
v_call: TRBV29-1; d_call: -; clone_size: large; j_call: TRBJ2-1; cdr3_nt: TGCAGCGGAGGGTCAAAGGGTGAGCAGTTCTTC; cdr3_aa: CSGGSKGEQFF
v_call: TRBV4-3; d_call: TRBD1; clone_size: -; j_call: TRBJ2-7; cdr3_nt: TGCGCCAGCAGCCAAGAAGAGACAGGGCACTACGAGCAGTACTTC; cdr3_aa: CASSQEETGHYEQYF
v_call: TRBV5-6; d_call: -; clone_size: -; j_call: TRBJ2-2; cdr3_nt: TGTGCCAGCAGCTTGGACAGGGACACCGGGGAGCTGTTTTTT; cdr3_aa: CASSLDRDTGELFF
v_call: TRBV4-3; d_call: -; clone_size: few; j_call: TRBJ1-1; cdr3_nt: TGCGCCAGCAGCCCCACAACCAGCTTACTTGAAGCTTTCTTT; cdr3_aa: CASSPTTSLLEAFF
v_call: TRBV19; d_call: TRBD1; clone_size: -; j_call: TRBJ1-1; cdr3_nt: TGTGCCAGTAGTACAGGACAGGGGAGCACTGAAGCTTTCTTT; cdr3_aa: CASSTGQGSTEAFF
v_call: TRBV7-2; d_call: TRBD1; clone_size: -; j_call: TRBJ2-7; cdr3_nt: TGTGCCAGCAGAGGATTTAGCGGACAGGGGTCCTCCTACGAGCAGTACTTC; cdr3_aa: CASRGFSGQGSSYEQYF
v_call: TRBV6-5; d_call: TRBD1; clone_size: -; j_call: TRBJ1-5; cdr3_nt: TGTGCCAGCAGACCGACAGGGCTGGGCAATCAGCCCCAGCATTTT; cdr3_aa: CASRPTGLGNQPQHF
v_call: TRBV27; d_call: TRBD2; clone_size: -; j_call: TRBJ2-3; cdr3_nt: TGTGCCAGCAGTTCTGGACTAGCGGGAACCACAGATACGCAGTATTTT; cdr3_aa: CASSSGLAGTTDTQYF
v_call: TRBV18; d_call: -; clone_size: -; j_call: TRBJ1-4; cdr3_nt: TGTGCCAGCTCACCACCCCGGGACGCCTGGCGAACTAATGAAAAACTGTTTTTT; cdr3_aa: CASSPPRDAWRTNEKLFF
v_call: TRBV30; d_call: -; clone_size: -; j_call: TRBJ2-7; cdr3_nt: TGTGCCTGGAGTAGGGGGACTACCTACGAGCAGTACTTC; cdr3_aa: CAWSRGTTYEQYF
v_call: TRBV6-6; d_call: -; clone_size: -; j_call: TRBJ1-1; cdr3_nt: TGTGCCAGCAGTTACGGGACCGAAGCTTTCTTT; cdr3_aa: CASSYGTEAFF
v_call: TRBV27; d_call: TRBD1; clone_size: -; j_call: TRBJ2-7; cdr3_nt: TGTGCCAGCAGCTTGATGCCCGGGACAGGGGCCTACGAGCAGTACTTC; cdr3_aa: CASSLMPGTGAYEQYF
v_call: TRBV7-9; d_call: TRBD1; clone_size: -; j_call: TRBJ2-7; cdr3_nt: TGTGCCAGCAGCTTGAGACAGGGGGCGCATGGGATCTTCTACGAGCAGTACTTC; cdr3_aa: CASSLRQGAHGIFYEQYF